This T cell receptor (beta chain) was captured by sequencing in a study of CD8 T cells in ankylosing spondylitis. Study results and caveats: Enrichment of disease-linked clones was reportedly significant in matched ankylosing spondylitis synovial fluid.

The CDR3 is made up of 13 amino acids. V lost 2 bases and J 2 bases, leaving 7 bases between the germline ends. CDR1 and CDR2 (germline): MNHNS, SASEGT. As concerns this clonotype: Its antigen is unknown.

TCRdb re-called the 5' RACE reads through MiXCR, storing one row per CDR3 protein. The sample records over 150,000 distinct CDR3 sequences, roughly 13% being singletons. V and J are TRBV6-1 and TRBJ2-7, with D unresolved. The specimen sequenced was blood, either unsorted or a sorted T cell fraction (not recorded which). The receptor comes from a male donor with ankylosing spondylitis or in good health (not recorded which). The CDR3 protein is CASSESNTYEQYF. The CDR3 bases are TGTGCCAGCAGTGAAAGCAACACCTACGAGCAGTACTTC.